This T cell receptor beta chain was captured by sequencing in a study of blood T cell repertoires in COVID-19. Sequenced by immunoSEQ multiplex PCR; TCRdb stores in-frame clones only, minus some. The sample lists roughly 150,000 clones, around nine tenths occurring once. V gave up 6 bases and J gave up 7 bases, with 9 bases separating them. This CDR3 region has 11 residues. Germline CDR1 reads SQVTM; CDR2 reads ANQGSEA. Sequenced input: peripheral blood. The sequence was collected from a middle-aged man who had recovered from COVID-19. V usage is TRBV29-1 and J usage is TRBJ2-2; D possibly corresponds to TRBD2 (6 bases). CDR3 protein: CSVGSRGELFF. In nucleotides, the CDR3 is TGCAGCGTCGGGAGTCGCGGGGAGCTGTTTTTT.